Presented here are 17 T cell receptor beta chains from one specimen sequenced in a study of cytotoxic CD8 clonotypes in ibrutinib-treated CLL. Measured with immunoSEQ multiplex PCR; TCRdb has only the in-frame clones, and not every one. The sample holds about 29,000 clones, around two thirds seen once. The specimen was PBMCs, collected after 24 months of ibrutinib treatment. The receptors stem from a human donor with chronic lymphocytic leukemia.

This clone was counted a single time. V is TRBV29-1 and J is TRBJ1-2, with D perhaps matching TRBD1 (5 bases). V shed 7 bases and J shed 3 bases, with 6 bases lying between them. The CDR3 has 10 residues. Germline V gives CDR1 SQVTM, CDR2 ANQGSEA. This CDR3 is CSGGDYGYTF. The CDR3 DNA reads TGCAGCGGAGGGGACTATGGCTACACCTTC.

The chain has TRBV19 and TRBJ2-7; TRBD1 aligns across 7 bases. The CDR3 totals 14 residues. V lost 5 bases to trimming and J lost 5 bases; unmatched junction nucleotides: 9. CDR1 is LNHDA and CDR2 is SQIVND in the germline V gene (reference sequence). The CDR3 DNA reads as TGTGCCAGTAGTCCGCGACAGGGTAGGAACGAGCAGTACTTC. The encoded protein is CASSPRQGRNEQYF.

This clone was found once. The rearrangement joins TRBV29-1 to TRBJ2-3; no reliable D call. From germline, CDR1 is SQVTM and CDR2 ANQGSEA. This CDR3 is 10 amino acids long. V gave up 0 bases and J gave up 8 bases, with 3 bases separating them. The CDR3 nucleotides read TGCAGCGTTGAAGAAGGTACGCAGTATTTT. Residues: CSVEEGTQYF.

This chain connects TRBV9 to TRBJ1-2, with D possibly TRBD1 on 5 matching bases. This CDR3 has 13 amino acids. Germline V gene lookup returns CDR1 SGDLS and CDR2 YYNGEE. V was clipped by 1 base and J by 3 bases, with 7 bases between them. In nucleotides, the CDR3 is TGTGCCAGCAGCGTAAACAGGCACTATGGCTACACCTTC. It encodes CASSVNRHYGYTF.

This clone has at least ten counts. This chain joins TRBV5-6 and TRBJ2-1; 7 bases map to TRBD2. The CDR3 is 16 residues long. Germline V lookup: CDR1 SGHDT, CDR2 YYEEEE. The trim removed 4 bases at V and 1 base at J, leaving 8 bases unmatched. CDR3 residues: CASSPPAGRSYNEQFF. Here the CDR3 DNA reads TGTGCCAGCAGCCCACCAGCGGGGCGTTCCTACAATGAGCAGTTCTTC.

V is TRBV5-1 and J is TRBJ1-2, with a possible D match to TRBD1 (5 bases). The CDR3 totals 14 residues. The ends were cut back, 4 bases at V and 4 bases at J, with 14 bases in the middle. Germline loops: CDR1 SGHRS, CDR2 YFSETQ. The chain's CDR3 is CASSAAGTGYGYTF. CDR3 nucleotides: TGCGCCAGCAGCGCTGCCGGGACGGGCTATGGCTACACCTTC.

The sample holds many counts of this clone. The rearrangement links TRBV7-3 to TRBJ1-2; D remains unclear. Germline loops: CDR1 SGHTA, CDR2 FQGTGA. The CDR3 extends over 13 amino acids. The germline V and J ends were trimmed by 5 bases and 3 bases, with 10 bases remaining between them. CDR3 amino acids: CASSPDRDYGYTF. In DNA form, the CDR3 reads TGTGCCAGCAGCCCGGACCGTGACTATGGCTACACCTTC.

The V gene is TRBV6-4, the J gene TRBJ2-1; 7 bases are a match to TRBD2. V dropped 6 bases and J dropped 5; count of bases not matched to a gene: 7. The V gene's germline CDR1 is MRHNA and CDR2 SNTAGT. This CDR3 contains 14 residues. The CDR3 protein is CASSVERGHNEQFF. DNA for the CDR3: TGTGCCAGCAGCGTAGAGCGGGGACACAATGAGCAGTTCTTC.

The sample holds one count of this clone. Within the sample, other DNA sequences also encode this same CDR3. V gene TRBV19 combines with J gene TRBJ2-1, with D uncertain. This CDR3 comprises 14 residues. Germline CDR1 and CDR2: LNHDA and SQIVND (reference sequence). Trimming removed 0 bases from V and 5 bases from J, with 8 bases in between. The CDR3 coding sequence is TGTGCCAGTAGTATAGATCGCGGAGACAATGAGCAGTTCTTC. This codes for CASSIDRGDNEQFF.

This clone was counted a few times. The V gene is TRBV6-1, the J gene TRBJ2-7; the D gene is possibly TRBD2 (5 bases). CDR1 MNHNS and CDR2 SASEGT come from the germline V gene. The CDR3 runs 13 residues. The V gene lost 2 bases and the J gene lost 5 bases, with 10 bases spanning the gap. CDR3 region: CASSESRGNEQYF. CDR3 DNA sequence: TGTGCCAGCAGTGAAAGTCGGGGAAACGAGCAGTACTTC.

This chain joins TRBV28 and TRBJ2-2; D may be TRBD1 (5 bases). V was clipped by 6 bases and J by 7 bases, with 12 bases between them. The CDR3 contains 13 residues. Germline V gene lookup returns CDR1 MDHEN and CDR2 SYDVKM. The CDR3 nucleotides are TGTGCCAGCAGAGGCAGGGTGCACGGGGAGCTGTTTTTT. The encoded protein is CASRGRVHGELFF.

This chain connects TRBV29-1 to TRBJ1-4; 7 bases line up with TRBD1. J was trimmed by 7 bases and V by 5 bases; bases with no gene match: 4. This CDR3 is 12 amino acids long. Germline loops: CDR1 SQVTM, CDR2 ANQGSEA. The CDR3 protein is CSVYRGGEKLFF. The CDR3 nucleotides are TGCAGCGTTTACAGGGGCGGTGAAAAACTGTTTTTT.

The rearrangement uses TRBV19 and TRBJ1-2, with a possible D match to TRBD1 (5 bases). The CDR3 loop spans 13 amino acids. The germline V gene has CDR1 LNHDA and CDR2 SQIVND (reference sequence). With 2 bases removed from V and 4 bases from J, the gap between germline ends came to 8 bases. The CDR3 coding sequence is TGTGCCAGTAGTATATCAGGGTTCTATGGCTACACCTTC. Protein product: CASSISGFYGYTF.

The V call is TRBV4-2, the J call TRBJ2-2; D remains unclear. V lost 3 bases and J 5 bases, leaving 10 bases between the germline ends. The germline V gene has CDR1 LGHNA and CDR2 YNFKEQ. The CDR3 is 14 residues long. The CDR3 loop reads CASSHRLGTGELFF. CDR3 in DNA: TGTGCCAGCAGCCATCGACTGGGTACCGGGGAGCTGTTTTTT.

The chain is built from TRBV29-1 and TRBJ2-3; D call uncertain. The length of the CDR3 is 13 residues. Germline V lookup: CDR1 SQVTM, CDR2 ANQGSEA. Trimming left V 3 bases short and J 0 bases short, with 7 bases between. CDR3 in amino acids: CSVEIGSTDTQYF. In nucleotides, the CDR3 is TGCAGCGTTGAGATAGGAAGCACAGATACGCAGTATTTT.

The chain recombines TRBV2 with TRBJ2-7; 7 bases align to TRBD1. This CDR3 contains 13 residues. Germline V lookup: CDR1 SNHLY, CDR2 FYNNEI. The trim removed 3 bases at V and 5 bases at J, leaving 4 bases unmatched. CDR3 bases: TGTGCCAGCAGTGATACAGGGGATCACGAGCAGTACTTC. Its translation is CASSDTGDHEQYF.

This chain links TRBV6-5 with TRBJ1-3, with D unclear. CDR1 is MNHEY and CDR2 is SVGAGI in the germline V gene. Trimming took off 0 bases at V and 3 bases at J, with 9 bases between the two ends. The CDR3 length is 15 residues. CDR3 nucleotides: TGTGCCAGCAGTTACTCGTCTAGCGGTGGAAACACCATATATTTT. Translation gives CASSYSSSGGNTIYF.